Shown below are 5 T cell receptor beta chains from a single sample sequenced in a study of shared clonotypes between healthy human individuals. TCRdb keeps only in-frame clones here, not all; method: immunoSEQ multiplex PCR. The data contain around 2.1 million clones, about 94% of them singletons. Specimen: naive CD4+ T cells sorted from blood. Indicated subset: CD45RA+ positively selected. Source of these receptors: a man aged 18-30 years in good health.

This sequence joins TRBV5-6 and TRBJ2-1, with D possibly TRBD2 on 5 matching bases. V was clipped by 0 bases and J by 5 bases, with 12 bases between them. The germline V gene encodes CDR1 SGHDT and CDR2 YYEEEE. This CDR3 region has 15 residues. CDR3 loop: CASSLGWTANNEQFF. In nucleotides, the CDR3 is TGTGCCAGCAGCTTGGGTTGGACTGCCAACAATGAGCAGTTCTTC.

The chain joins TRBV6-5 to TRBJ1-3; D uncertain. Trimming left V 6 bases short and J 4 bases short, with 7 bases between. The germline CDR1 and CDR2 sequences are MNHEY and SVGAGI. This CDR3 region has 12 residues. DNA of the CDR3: TGTGCCAGCAGATCCTGGGGAAACACCATATATTTT. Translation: CASRSWGNTIYF.

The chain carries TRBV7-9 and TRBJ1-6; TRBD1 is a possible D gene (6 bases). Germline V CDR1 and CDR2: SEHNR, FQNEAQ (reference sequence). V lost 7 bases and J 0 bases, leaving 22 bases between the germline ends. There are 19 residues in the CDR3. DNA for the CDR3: TGTGCCAGCAAAAGCGGGGGGCTCAAAGATAGCTCCTATAATTCACCCCTCCACTTT. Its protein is CASKSGGLKDSSYNSPLHF.

The CDR3: CASSVGGGGPTYEQYF. The CDR3 DNA reads TGTGCCAGCAGCGTAGGTGGGGGGGGCCCGACCTACGAGCAGTACTTC. The V call is TRBV9, the J call TRBJ2-7; TRBD2 might be the D (7 bases). CDR1 is SGDLS and CDR2 is YYNGEE in the germline V gene. The V end was cut by 0 bases, the J end by 2 bases, with 15 bases between. CDR3 length: 16 amino acids.

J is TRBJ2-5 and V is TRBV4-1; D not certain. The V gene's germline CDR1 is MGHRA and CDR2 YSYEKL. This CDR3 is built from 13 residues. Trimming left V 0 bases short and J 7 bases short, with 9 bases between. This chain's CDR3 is CASSQDFTGTQYF. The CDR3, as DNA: TGCGCCAGCAGCCAAGATTTCACGGGGACCCAGTACTTC.